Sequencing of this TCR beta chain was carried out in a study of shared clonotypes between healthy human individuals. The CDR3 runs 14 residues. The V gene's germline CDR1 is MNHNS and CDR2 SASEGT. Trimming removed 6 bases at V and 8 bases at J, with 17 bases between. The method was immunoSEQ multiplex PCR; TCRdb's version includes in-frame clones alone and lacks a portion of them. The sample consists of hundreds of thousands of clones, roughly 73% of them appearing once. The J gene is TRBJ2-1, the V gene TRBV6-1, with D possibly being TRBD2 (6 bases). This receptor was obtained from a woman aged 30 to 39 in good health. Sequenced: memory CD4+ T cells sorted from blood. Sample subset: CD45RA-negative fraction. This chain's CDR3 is CASRASAGTYEQFF. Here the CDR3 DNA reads TGTGCCAGCAGGGCCTCGGCGGGGACTTATGAGCAGTTCTTC.